Presented here are 6 T cell receptor beta chains from one specimen sequenced in a study of CXCR3-negative and CXCR3-positive naive CD8 T cells. TRB cDNA was prepared as libraries by UMI-labeled 5' RACE. TCRdb reprocessed the 5' RACE reads and keeps a single row for each CDR3 protein, giving no DNA. The sample includes tens of thousands of distinct CDR3 sequences. Material for sequencing was naive CXCR3- CD8+ T cells from blood. Subset of the sample: CD45RO-CCR7+CD27+CD95- naive CD8+ T cells lacking CXCR3 (TNR3-). Receptors were obtained from a human donor in good health. Some clones in this sample may be carry-over from other donors' samples.

J is TRBJ2-7 and V is TRBV29-1. CDR3 length equals 14 residues. The V gene's germline CDR1 is SQVTM and CDR2 ANQGSEA. This CDR3 reads CSVEESGRIYEQYF.

The chain employs TRBV6-5 and TRBJ1-1. The CDR3 covers 13 residues. The germline V gene encodes CDR1 MNHEY and CDR2 SVGAGI. Here the CDR3 reads CASSYSGETEAFF.

V usage is TRBV29-1 and J usage is TRBJ2-2; without DNA, the TCRdb call of TRBD1 cannot be checked. This CDR3 is built from 11 residues. Germline V gene sequence: CDR1 SQVTM, CDR2 ANQGSEA. The chain's CDR3 is CSAGTSGELFF.

The chain carries TRBV25-1 and TRBJ2-5; TCRdb indicates TRBD1, and absent DNA this call remains unverified. The CDR3 is 12 amino acids. Germline V gives CDR1 MGHDK, CDR2 SYGVNS. The CDR3 here is CASGTGMETQYF.

The chain carries TRBV29-1 and TRBJ2-3; TCRdb's D call of TRBD1 is untestable without DNA. The CDR3 has 17 residues. CDR1 is SQVTM, CDR2 ANQGSEA, per germline. CDR3 loop: CRHGGKAGLKCTDTQYF.

This chain uses TRBV29-1 with TRBJ2-7. The length of the CDR3 is 12 residues. Germline-derived CDR1 and CDR2 are SQVTM and ANQGSEA. CDR3 sequence reads: CSVEERFHEQYF.